Presented here are 14 T cell receptor beta chains from one specimen sequenced in a study of shared clonotypes between healthy human individuals. Using immunoSEQ multiplex PCR, the repertoire was profiled, and TCRdb retains in-frame clones only, with some absent. The sample carries millions of clones, around 93% recorded once. Terminally differentiated effector memory CD45RA+ cells were excluded from the naive CD8 cells, which were CD45RO-negative and positively selected for CCR7. The specimen sequenced was naive CD8+ T cells from PBMCs. The source is a man between 18 and 29 years old in good health. Some clones in this sample may be carry-over from other donors' samples.

This sequence joins TRBV2 and TRBJ1-2; possibly TRBD1 for D (6 bases). Trimming pared 2 bases from V and 3 bases from J, leaving 13 bases between. Germline V lookup: CDR1 SNHLY, CDR2 FYNNEI. This CDR3 spans 15 amino acids. Here the CDR3 reads CASSERTAVYYGYTF. Here the CDR3 DNA reads TGTGCCAGCAGTGAACGGACAGCCGTTTACTATGGCTACACCTTC.

The chain is built from TRBV15 and TRBJ2-7; a possible D gene is TRBD1 (6 bases). This CDR3 contains 15 residues. Trimming stripped 4 bases from V and 3 bases from J, with 16 bases between. From germline, CDR1 is LNHNV and CDR2 YYDKDF (reference sequence). Written as DNA, the CDR3 is TGTGCCACCAGCATCCAGGACAGATCCATCTACGAGCAGTACTTC. It encodes CATSIQDRSIYEQYF.

This sequence joins TRBV19 and TRBJ1-5, with D tentatively TRBD1 (5 bases). The CDR3 runs 17 residues. Germline lookup yields CDR1 LNHDA and CDR2 SQIVND (reference sequence). V was shortened by 6 bases and J by 2 bases, with 20 bases between the two germline ends. The CDR3 nucleotides are TGTGCCAGTAGGCTGTTTCCCGGGGGGGGAGGCAATCAGCCCCAGCATTTT. It specifies CASRLFPGGGGNQPQHF. Complete variable domain (other parts from reference TRBV19 and TRBJ1-5): DGGITQSPKYLFRKEGQNVTLSCEQNLNHDAMYWYRQDPGQGLRLIYYSQIVNDFQKGDIAEGYSVSREKKESFPLTVTSAQKNPTAFYLCASRLFPGGGGNQPQHFGDGTRLSIL.

This clone was found once. The chain carries TRBV4-2 and TRBJ2-7; D ambiguous. The CDR3 length is 14 residues. Trimming removed 1 base from V and 2 bases from J, with 9 bases in between. CDR1 LGHNA and CDR2 YNFKEQ come from the germline V gene. The CDR3 protein is CASSQAVEAYEQYF. The CDR3 DNA reads as TGTGCCAGCAGCCAAGCGGTGGAAGCCTACGAGCAGTACTTC.

This clone showed up just once. V and J are TRBV9 and TRBJ2-5, with D maybe TRBD2 (6 bases). V was trimmed by 3 bases and J by 3 bases, leaving 6 bases between them. The length of the CDR3 is 12 residues. The germline CDR1 and CDR2 sequences are SGDLS and YYNGEE. CDR3 sequence: CASSEREETQYF. CDR3 DNA sequence: TGTGCCAGCAGCGAGCGGGAAGAGACCCAGTACTTC.

On this clone: This sample includes further DNA sequences coding for the same CDR3. As DNA, the CDR3 is TGCGCCAGCAGCCAAGGACTAGCGGGGGGCACCGGGGAGCTGTTTTTT. It encodes CASSQGLAGGTGELFF. The chain is built from TRBV4-1 and TRBJ2-2; TRBD2 matches 13 bases. Per the germline V gene, CDR1 is MGHRA and CDR2 is YSYEKL. Losses at the gene ends were 1 base for V and 4 bases for J; bases not matched to a gene: 0. This CDR3 has 16 amino acids.

This clone was observed many times. Other DNA sequences from this sample encode an identical CDR3 as well. The J gene is TRBJ2-5, the V gene TRBV28; D possibly corresponds to TRBD1 (6 bases). Germline V CDR1 and CDR2: MDHEN, SYDVKM. Trimming pared 1 base from V and 5 bases from J, leaving 17 bases between. There are 16 residues in the CDR3. CDR3 amino acids: CASSLLGQGPRETQYF. For the CDR3, the DNA is TGTGCCAGCAGTTTATTAGGGCAGGGGCCGCGTGAGACCCAGTACTTC.

This rearrangement joins TRBV9 to TRBJ2-2; TRBD2 aligns across 14 bases. Unmatched junction bases numbered 3, after V lost 0 bases and J lost 5 bases. The CDR3 covers 17 residues. The germline gives CDR1 SGDLS, CDR2 YYNGEE. The CDR3 reads CASSVARLAGGTGELFF. CDR3 sequence (DNA): TGTGCCAGCAGCGTAGCCAGACTAGCGGGAGGGACCGGGGAGCTGTTTTTT.

V gene TRBV4-1 combines with J gene TRBJ2-7, with TRBD1 matching over 9 bases. From germline, CDR1 is MGHRA and CDR2 YSYEKL. After removal of 3 bases from V and 4 bases from J, the junction contained 4 bases not matched to a gene. The CDR3 is 14 residues long. The CDR3 region has the DNA TGCGCCAGCAGCCAGGCGGGGACAGGGTACGAGCAGTACTTC. Its translation is CASSQAGTGYEQYF.

This chain links TRBV4-1 with TRBJ2-2; D perhaps matches TRBD2 (6 bases). V gave up 3 bases and J gave up 4 bases, with 12 bases separating them. This CDR3 comprises 15 residues. Germline values: CDR1 MGHRA, CDR2 YSYEKL. CDR3 bases: TGCGCCAGCAGCCACACCGGGACTGTCACCGGGGAGCTGTTTTTT. It yields the protein CASSHTGTVTGELFF.

The V gene is TRBV7-9, the J gene TRBJ2-2; a weak D match, TRBD1 (6 bases). In germline, CDR1 is SEHNR, CDR2 FQNEAQ (reference sequence). The germline V and J ends were trimmed by 3 bases and 2 bases, with 13 bases remaining between them. The CDR3 has 16 residues. CDR3 sequence reads: CASSLGDRINTGELFF. CDR3 bases: TGTGCCAGCAGCTTGGGCGACAGGATAAACACCGGGGAGCTGTTTTTT.

The chain is built from TRBV9 and TRBJ1-2; TRBD1 might be the D (6 bases). Trimming left V 0 bases short and J 4 bases short, with 13 bases between. This CDR3 contains 15 residues. Germline CDR1 and CDR2: SGDLS and YYNGEE. This CDR3 is CASSVASGAGYGYTF. In DNA, the CDR3 is TGTGCCAGCAGCGTAGCGTCAGGGGCGGGCTATGGCTACACCTTC. Together with reference TRBV9 and TRBJ1-2, the CDR3 gives the full variable domain: DSGVTQTPKHLITATGQRVTLRCSPRSGDLSVYWYQQSLDQGLQFLIQYYNGEERAKGNILERFSAQQFPDLHSELNLSSLELGDSALYFCASSVASGAGYGYTFGSGTRLTVV.

The gene calls are TRBV5-6 and TRBJ1-3; no clear D. Germline V lookup: CDR1 SGHDT, CDR2 YYEEEE. Trimming removed 4 bases at V and 4 bases at J, with 9 bases between. There are 13 residues in the CDR3. This CDR3 reads CASSPELGNTIYF. The DNA of the CDR3 is TGTGCCAGCAGCCCAGAATTGGGAAACACCATATATTTT.

This clone was seen only once. The chain recombines TRBV7-9 with TRBJ1-2; a weak D match, TRBD1 (6 bases). V shed 5 bases and J shed 8 bases, with 15 bases lying between them. The germline CDR1 and CDR2 sequences are SEHNR and FQNEAQ (reference sequence). This CDR3 spans 13 amino acids. The CDR3 DNA reads as TGTGCCAGCAGCGCAAATACAGGGAACGGCTACACCTTC. It translates to CASSANTGNGYTF.